The 14 T cell receptor beta chains listed next were all sequenced from one sample in a study of identical twins. A single record per CDR3 protein comes from TCRdb applying MiXCR to the 5' RACE reads. The sample carries about 730,000 distinct CDR3 sequences, over 20% recorded once. These data were likewise used in another study, on T cells expressing NK-cell markers.

The sequenced sample consisted of PBMCs. These TCRs come from a young woman in good health.

Only a few counts were recorded for this clonotype. V usage is TRBV6-4 and J usage is TRBJ2-5, with 14 bases aligning to TRBD2. Germline CDR1 MRHNA, CDR2 SNTAGT. V shed 7 bases and J 5 bases; nucleotides not matched to a gene: 9. CDR3 length: 16 amino acids. CDR3 sequence: CASTNKGTSGSETQYF. DNA for the CDR3: TGTGCCAGCACCAACAAGGGGACTAGCGGGAGTGAGACCCAGTACTTC.

The chain has TRBV29-1 and TRBJ2-2; 8 bases agree with TRBD2. The V segment lost 7 bases and the J segment 7 bases; nucleotides outside the gene matches: 5. CDR1 and CDR2 (germline): SQVTM, ANQGSEA. The CDR3 has 12 residues. The CDR3 protein is CSAQGLVGELFF. Here the CDR3 DNA reads TGCAGCGCCCAGGGACTAGTCGGGGAGCTGTTTTTT.

The J gene is TRBJ2-7, the V gene TRBV7-9; possibly TRBD1 or TRBD2 for D (5 bases each). The CDR3 runs to 13 residues. From germline, CDR1 is SEHNR and CDR2 FQNEAQ (reference sequence). The V gene lost 5 bases and the J gene lost 12 bases, with 20 bases spanning the gap. Here the CDR3 DNA reads TGTGCCAGCAGCCCGAATGAGGGGCGCCGTTCGTACTTC. This codes for CASSPNEGRRSYF.

The chain joins TRBV5-1 to TRBJ2-2; the D gene is possibly TRBD1 (7 bases). With 2 bases removed from V and 7 bases from J, the gap between germline ends came to 12 bases. Germline V gives CDR1 SGHRS, CDR2 YFSETQ. The CDR3 has 14 amino acids. The CDR3 nucleotides are TGCGCCAGCAGCTTAGACAGGGAGGACGGGGAGCTGTTTTTT. It yields the protein CASSLDREDGELFF.

The chain combines TRBV11-3 with TRBJ1-3; maybe TRBD1 (6 bases). V was trimmed by 2 bases and J by 8 bases, leaving 16 bases between them. There are 15 residues in the CDR3. Germline V gene data show CDR1 as SGHNT and CDR2 as YENEEA. This CDR3 reads CASSLMSGGSHTIYF. Here the CDR3 DNA reads TGTGCCAGCAGCTTAATGTCCGGGGGCTCGCACACCATATATTTT.

In this sample, this clonotype turned up a few times. The chain carries TRBV11-3 and TRBJ2-1, with 14 bases that match TRBD2. The germline CDR1 and CDR2 sequences are SGHNT and YENEEA. The CDR3 loop spans 16 amino acids. The V and J ends lost 5 bases and 6 bases, in that order; junction bases with no gene match: 6. The CDR3 DNA is TGTGCCAGCAGCCAACCCGGACTAGCGGGGGGCAATGAGCAGTTCTTC. Translating it yields CASSQPGLAGGNEQFF.

This clonotype was seen repeatedly, ten times or more. The chain carries TRBV27 and TRBJ2-2; 11 bases are shared with TRBD2. The junction had 3 bases not matched to a gene; V was cut back by 3 bases and J by 6 bases. Germline V gene lookup returns CDR1 MNHEY and CDR2 SMNVEV (reference sequence). CDR3 length: 15 amino acids. The CDR3 spells CASSFLAGGPGELFF. The CDR3 DNA reads as TGTGCCAGCAGTTTTCTAGCGGGAGGCCCCGGGGAGCTGTTTTTT.

On this clonotype itself: Germline and junction disagree at one end, which may indicate a read error. The rearrangement uses TRBV6-1 and TRBJ2-1, with 9 bases fitting TRBD2. Germline CDR1 reads MNHNS; CDR2 reads SASEGT. CDR3 length equals 14 residues. Written as DNA, the CDR3 is TGTGCCAGCAGTCAAGCGGGAGGTTACAATGAGCAGTTCTTC. Its protein is CASSQAGGYNEQFF.

CDR3 nucleotide sequence: TGTGCCAGCAGCTCCCATCTGGGAAGCGAAGCTTTCTTT. The encoded protein is CASSSHLGSEAFF. The chain combines TRBV5-6 with TRBJ1-1; D is unresolved. Looked up from germline, CDR1 is SGHDT and CDR2 is YYEEEE. This CDR3 has 13 amino acids. The V end was cut by 3 bases, the J end by 8 bases, with 14 bases between.

The chain combines TRBV27 with TRBJ2-7, with a possible D match to TRBD1 (6 bases). The germline V gene has CDR1 MNHEY and CDR2 SMNVEV (reference sequence). V lost 6 bases, J lost 5 bases, and 11 bases lay in between. This CDR3 contains 12 residues. The CDR3 nucleotides read TGTGCCAGCAGGACAGGATTTAACGAGCAGTACTTC. Its translation is CASRTGFNEQYF.

This clonotype has only a few counts. V is TRBV12-3 or TRBV12-4 and J is TRBJ1-4; TRBD1 is a possible D gene (6 bases). V shed 4 bases and J shed 8 bases, with 11 bases lying between them. The CDR3 sequence is 13 residues long. Here the CDR3 reads CASSYRVREKLFF. The CDR3 DNA is TGTGCCAGCAGTTACAGGGTACGGGAAAAACTGTTTTTT.

This chain joins TRBV6-2 or TRBV6-3 and TRBJ2-7, with D unresolved. Trimming stripped 5 bases from V and 6 bases from J, with 17 bases between. The CDR3 spans 14 residues. Germline CDR1 is MNHEY and CDR2 is SVGEGT. The CDR3 region is CASSIHARAAEQYF. The CDR3 bases are TGTGCCAGCAGTATACATGCCCGCGCGGCCGAGCAGTACTTC.

The chain uses TRBV7-2 and TRBJ2-2; D is unclear. The length of the CDR3 is 17 residues. The ends were cut back, 1 base at V and 5 bases at J, with 17 bases in the middle. Germline-derived CDR1 and CDR2 are SGHTA and FQGNSA. The CDR3, as DNA: TGTGCCAGCAGCTTAGTAGGTTCCCCGGGCCGGACCGGGGAGCTGTTTTTT. This sequence encodes CASSLVGSPGRTGELFF.

The V gene is TRBV12-3 or TRBV12-4, the J gene TRBJ2-2; D unclear. The CDR3 loop spans 13 amino acids. Trimming cost V 5 bases and J 6 bases, with 10 bases left between them. The CDR3 region has the DNA TGTGCCAGCAGTCCAACAGCCGCCGGGGAGCTGTTTTTT. Translated: CASSPTAAGELFF.